The 24 T cell receptor beta chains presented below share a single source sample, sequenced in a study of vaccination and CD4 T cells after COVID-19. The Oncomine TCR Beta short-read assay was what sequenced the DNA obtained from cultured CD4+ T cells. TCRdb re-called the PCR reads through MiXCR, storing one row per CDR3 protein. The sample holds roughly 20,000 distinct CDR3 sequences; around 58% are singletons and the top ten take approximately 10%. Treatment reported: roughly ten-day PBMC culture with coronavirus spike peptide pools or control peptides (ViraFEST assay). No antigen is known for these receptors. Source material: CD4+ T cells from blood, cultured in vitro. Receptors originate from a human donor who had recovered from COVID-19.

This clonotype was found once. The chain recombines TRBV6-2 or TRBV6-3 with TRBJ2-5, with 9 bases aligning to TRBD2. The ends lost 11 bases at V and 4 bases at J; junction bases unmatched: 11. The germline V gene has CDR1 MNHEY and CDR2 SVGEGT. The CDR3 covers 14 residues. The CDR3 DNA reads as TGTGCCGCTAGGGGTCTAGCGGGATTAGAGACCCAGTACTTC. Its protein is CAARGLAGLETQYF.

The rearrangement links TRBV2 to TRBJ1-1; D may be TRBD1 (5 bases). The CDR3 totals 14 residues. The germline V and J ends were trimmed by 3 bases and 0 bases, with 8 bases remaining between them. The germline V gene has CDR1 SNHLY and CDR2 FYNNEI. CDR3 in DNA: TGTGCCAGCAGTGAGAGGGGAATGAACACTGAAGCTTTCTTT. Its protein product is CASSERGMNTEAFF.

The genes are TRBV3-1 and TRBJ2-5; D uncertain. The CDR3 is made up of 13 amino acids. Germline CDR1 and CDR2: LGHDT and YNNKEL (reference sequence). V was clipped by 4 bases and J by 4 bases, with 10 bases between them. The CDR3 loop is CASSPPAGETQYF. Written as DNA, the CDR3 is TGTGCCAGCAGCCCCCCGGCCGGAGAGACCCAGTACTTC.

A few counts support this clonotype. The chain carries TRBV6-1 and TRBJ1-5, with D possibly TRBD1 on 6 matching bases. Germline-derived CDR1 and CDR2 are MNHNS and SASEGT. This CDR3 has 16 residues. The ends were cut back, 5 bases at V and 4 bases at J, with 18 bases in the middle. The CDR3 DNA sequence: TGTGCCAGCAGTACACAGGGCTGGGGGAATAATCAGCCCCAGCATTTT. This gives the protein CASSTQGWGNNQPQHF.

This clonotype was recorded a few times. The chain is built from TRBV10-3 and TRBJ1-1; a possible D gene is TRBD1 (5 bases). Trimming removed 7 bases from V and 1 base from J, with 10 bases in between. This CDR3 contains 13 residues. Germline loops: CDR1 ENHRY, CDR2 SYGVKD. CDR3 nucleotides: TGTGCCATCACCGCGACAGCGAACACTGAAGCTTTCTTT. It yields the protein CAITATANTEAFF.

V and J are TRBV6-5 and TRBJ2-4; D is undetermined. Between the trimmed V and J ends, which lost 2 bases and 7 bases, there was a span of 12 bases. Germline V lookup: CDR1 MNHEY, CDR2 SVGAGI. The CDR3 has 14 residues. The CDR3 protein is CASSYGRIGNIQYF. CDR3 coding DNA: TGTGCCAGCAGTTACGGGCGAATTGGGAACATTCAGTACTTC.

As concerns this clonotype: This sequence may be a read error, since a much larger clone differs from it by one base. V gene TRBV28 combines with J gene TRBJ1-5; 9 nucleotides line up with TRBD1. The CDR3 covers 18 residues. Looked up from germline, CDR1 is MDHEN and CDR2 is SYDVKM. CDR3 region: CVSSSSGQGTYSNQPQHF. The DNA for the CDR3 is TGTGTCAGCAGTTCATCGGGACAGGGAACTTATAGCAATCAGCCCCAGCATTTT.

J is TRBJ1-5 and V is TRBV19; 7 bases agree with TRBD1. With 5 bases clipped from V and 6 bases from J, the junction kept 1 base outside the gene matches. CDR3 length: 12 amino acids. Looked up from germline, CDR1 is LNHDA and CDR2 is SQIVND (reference sequence). CDR3 sequence (DNA): TGTGCCAGTAGTCCAGGGGGTCAGCCCCAGCATTTT. Protein: CASSPGGQPQHF.

The table lists this clonotype with a count of one. This chain uses TRBV12-3 or TRBV12-4 with TRBJ2-7; D might be TRBD2 (5 bases). This CDR3 is 13 amino acids long. V lost 3 bases and J lost 3, with 9 bases in between. CDR3 DNA: TGTGCCAGCAGTTTCCGGGAATTCTACGAGCAGTACTTC. Its protein product is CASSFREFYEQYF.

This sequence joins TRBV27 and TRBJ2-3; TRBD2 matches at 7 bases. The CDR3 spans 16 residues. Germline CDR1 and CDR2: MNHEY and SMNVEV (reference sequence). Trimming cost V 5 bases and J 2 bases; bases outside gene matches: 10. The CDR3 DNA follows: TGTGCCAGCAGTACGTTATGGGACTATATCACAGATACGCAGTATTTT. It is translated as CASSTLWDYITDTQYF.

This clonotype has just a few counts. The chain combines TRBV10-3 with TRBJ1-5; tentatively, D is TRBD1 (5 bases). V was trimmed by 10 bases and J by 0 bases, leaving 19 bases between them. The CDR3 is made up of 16 amino acids. Germline CDR1 and CDR2: ENHRY and SYGVKD. The CDR3 DNA reads as TGTGCCAGCACTAAGGACACCTCTTATAGCAATCAGCCCCAGCATTTT. The encoded protein is CASTKDTSYSNQPQHF.

The rearrangement joins TRBV7-3 to TRBJ2-7, with D perhaps TRBD1 (6 bases). CDR3 length equals 14 residues. V lost 3 bases to trimming and J lost 1 base, with 10 bases between them. CDR1 is SGHTA and CDR2 is FQGTGA in the germline V gene. DNA of the CDR3: TGTGCCAGCAGCTTGGGGGCGCCATCCTACGAGCAGTACTTC. Residues: CASSLGAPSYEQYF.

The chain joins TRBV6-1 to TRBJ1-2, with a tentative D call TRBD1 (5 bases). This CDR3 has 11 residues. Germline CDR1 is MNHNS and CDR2 is SASEGT. The germline V and J ends were trimmed by 9 bases and 2 bases, with 7 bases remaining between them. In DNA, the CDR3 is TGTGCCAGTCGACAGAACTATGGCTACACCTTC. It codes for CASRQNYGYTF.

The chain joins TRBV7-2 to TRBJ2-2, with 7 bases that match TRBD1. CDR3 length equals 15 residues. In germline, CDR1 is SGHTA, CDR2 FQGNSA. Germline trimming cut 3 bases from V and 0 bases from J; bases unmatched to any gene: 1. The CDR3 region has the DNA TGTGCCAGCAGCTTTGACAGGGCGAACACCGGGGAGCTGTTTTTT. Amino acids: CASSFDRANTGELFF.

V and J are TRBV18 and TRBJ2-5; TRBD1 matches at 10 bases. The CDR3 consists of 15 residues. The junction had 3 bases not matched to a gene; V was cut back by 1 base and J by 4 bases. From germline, CDR1 is KGHSH and CDR2 LQKENI. CDR3 in DNA: TGTGCCAGCTCACCACGGACAGGGGGAGGAGAGACCCAGTACTTC. It translates to CASSPRTGGGETQYF.

V and J are TRBV20-1 and TRBJ2-1; maybe TRBD2 (7 bases). The closer fit of TRBJ2-7 to the DNA end suggests the J call may be wrong. Germline V gene lookup returns CDR1 DFQATT and CDR2 SNEGSKA (reference sequence). This CDR3 is built from 14 residues. The CDR3 DNA sequence: TGCAGTGCAATCGGAGGGGGGGCGCAGGGCGAGCAGTACTTC. Its protein product is CSAIGGGAQGEQYF.

This clonotype was observed a few times. The DNA for the CDR3 is TGTGCCAGCCGAACGTTGGGGGGACTGGATTCACCCCTCCACTTT. Translation: CASRTLGGLDSPLHF. The V call is TRBV6-4, the J call TRBJ1-6, with D tentatively TRBD1 (5 bases). The CDR3 loop spans 15 amino acids. CDR1 and CDR2 from the germline V gene are MRHNA and SNTAGT. The germline V and J ends were trimmed by 8 bases and 8 bases, with 19 bases remaining between them.

The chain employs TRBV10-3 and TRBJ2-5; 7 bases map to TRBD1. V lost 9 bases to trimming and J lost 1 base; unmatched junction nucleotides: 2. CDR1 ENHRY and CDR2 SYGVKD come from the germline V gene. The CDR3 length is 12 residues. The CDR3 DNA is TGTGCCATTAGGACAGGCCAAGAGACCCAGTACTTC. It encodes CAIRTGQETQYF.

The V and J genes are TRBV27 and TRBJ1-1; D gene unclear. The CDR3 runs to 13 residues. Trimming left V 7 bases short and J 1 base short, with 10 bases between. CDR1 and CDR2 (germline): MNHEY, SMNVEV (reference sequence). CDR3 loop: CASTSRTNTEAFF. The CDR3 region has the DNA TGTGCCAGCACCAGCCGGACGAACACTGAAGCTTTCTTT.

This clonotype was detected a few times. The CDR3 coding sequence is TGTGCCACCAGTGATCCTAGGGACGAGGGGGGACTATATGGCTACACCTTC. Its protein is CATSDPRDEGGLYGYTF. The V gene is TRBV24-1, the J gene TRBJ1-2; D is perhaps TRBD1 (6 bases). The CDR3 length is 17 residues. V shed 3 bases and J shed 5 bases, with 21 bases lying between them. Germline CDR1 KGHDR, CDR2 SFDVKD.

The chain links TRBV3-1 to TRBJ2-5; D unresolved. Germline V gives CDR1 LGHDT, CDR2 YNNKEL (reference sequence). The CDR3 spans 16 residues. Between the trimmed V and J ends, which lost 4 bases and 2 bases, there was a span of 17 bases. The CDR3 reads CASSPRNRRPQETQYF. In nucleotides, the CDR3 is TGTGCCAGCAGCCCCAGAAATCGGCGGCCTCAAGAGACCCAGTACTTC.

A few counts support this clonotype. The V call is TRBV30, the J call TRBJ1-2; D remains ambiguous. The germline V gene encodes CDR1 GTSNPN and CDR2 SVGIG (reference sequence). This CDR3 is 12 amino acids long. V lost 4 bases to trimming and J lost 7 bases, with 13 bases between them. CDR3 in DNA: TGTGCCTGGACGGTCGGTAACGGTGGCTACACCTTC. This translates into CAWTVGNGGYTF. Full variable domain (outside the CDR3, taken from reference TRBV30 and TRBJ1-2): SQTIHQWPATLVQPVGSPLSLECTVEGTSNPNLYWYRQAAGRGLQLLFYSVGIGQISSEVPQNLSASRPQDRQFILSSKKLLLSDSGFYLCAWTVGNGGYTFGSGTRLTVV.

This chain joins TRBV9 and TRBJ1-1, with D possibly matching TRBD1 (5 bases). Germline V CDR1 and CDR2: SGDLS, YYNGEE. This CDR3 comprises 11 residues. V was cut by 9 bases and J by 5 bases, with 11 bases left in between. In DNA form, the CDR3 reads TGTGCCACCCCTCGGGGGACTGAAGCTTTCTTT. It translates to CATPRGTEAFF.

The chain joins TRBV7-3 to TRBJ2-7; D may correspond to TRBD1 or TRBD2 (6 bases each). CDR3 length: 14 residues. The V end lost 2 bases, the J end lost 6 bases, and 14 bases lay between the germline ends. CDR1 SGHTA and CDR2 FQGTGA come from the germline V gene. The CDR3 loop reads CASSLWARGGEQYF. The DNA of the CDR3 is TGTGCCAGCAGCTTATGGGCCAGGGGAGGCGAGCAGTACTTC.